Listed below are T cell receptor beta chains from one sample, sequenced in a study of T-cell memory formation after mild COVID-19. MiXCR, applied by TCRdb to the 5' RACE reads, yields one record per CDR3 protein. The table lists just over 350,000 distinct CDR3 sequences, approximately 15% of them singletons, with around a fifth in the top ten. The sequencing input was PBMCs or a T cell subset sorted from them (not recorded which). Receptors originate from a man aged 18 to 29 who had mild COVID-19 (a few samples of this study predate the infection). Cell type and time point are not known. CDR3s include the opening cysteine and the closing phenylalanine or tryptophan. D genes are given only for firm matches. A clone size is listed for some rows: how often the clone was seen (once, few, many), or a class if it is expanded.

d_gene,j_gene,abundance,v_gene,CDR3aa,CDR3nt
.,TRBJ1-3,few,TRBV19,CASSKRLAGNTIYF,TGTGCCAGTAGTAAACGCTTGGCTGGAAACACCATATATTTT
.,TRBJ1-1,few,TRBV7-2,CASIARGTEAFF,TGTGCCAGCATTGCCAGGGGCACTGAAGCTTTCTTT
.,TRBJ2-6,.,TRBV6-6,CASSYGLSGANVLTF,TGTGCCAGCAGTTACGGTCTCTCTGGGGCCAACGTCCTGACTTTC
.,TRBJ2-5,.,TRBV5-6,CASSLAPWTGEETQYF,TGTGCCAGCAGCCTGGCCCCGTGGACGGGGGAAGAGACCCAGTACTTC
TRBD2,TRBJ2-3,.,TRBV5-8,CASRQRGAITDTQYF,TGTGCCAGCAGACAGCGGGGGGCCATCACAGATACGCAGTATTTT
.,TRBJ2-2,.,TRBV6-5,CASSYSGVYGELFF,TGTGCCAGCAGTTACTCGGGGGTGTACGGGGAGCTGTTTTTT
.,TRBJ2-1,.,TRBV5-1,CASRALGYNEQFF,TGCGCCAGCAGGGCCCTGGGCTACAATGAGCAGTTCTTC
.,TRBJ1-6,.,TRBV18,CASSPPRLTSPLHF,TGTGCCAGCTCACCTCCTAGGTTAACATCACCCCTCCACTTT
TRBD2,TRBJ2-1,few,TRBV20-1,CSARELAGLNEQFF,TGCAGTGCTAGAGAACTAGCGGGGCTCAATGAGCAGTTCTTC
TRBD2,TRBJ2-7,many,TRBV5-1,CASSLAGGSSYEQYF,TGCGCCAGCAGCTTGGCCGGGGGGAGCTCCTACGAGCAGTACTTC
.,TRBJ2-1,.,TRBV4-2,CASSQLPGQSYGYNEQFF,TGTGCCAGCAGCCAACTGCCTGGACAGTCCTATGGATACAATGAGCAGTTCTTC
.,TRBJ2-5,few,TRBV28,CASRTGLWETQYF,TGTGCCAGCAGGACGGGCTTGTGGGAGACCCAGTACTTC
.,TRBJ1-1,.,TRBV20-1,CSFRRYSVNTEAFF,TGCAGTTTTCGTCGGTATTCGGTGAACACTGAAGCTTTCTTT
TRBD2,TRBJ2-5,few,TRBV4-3,CASSQEPSGGYGETQYF,TGCGCCAGCAGCCAAGAGCCTAGCGGGGGCTACGGGGAGACCCAGTACTTC
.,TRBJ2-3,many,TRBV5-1,CASKGPLTDTQYF,TGCGCCAGCAAAGGGCCCCTCACAGATACGCAGTATTTT
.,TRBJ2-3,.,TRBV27,CASQGGSLYTQYF,TGTGCCAGTCAGGGGGGCAGTCTATATACGCAGTATTTT
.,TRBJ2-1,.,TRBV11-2,CASSFRLADVNEQFF,TGTGCCAGCAGCTTTAGGCTAGCCGATGTCAATGAGCAGTTCTTC
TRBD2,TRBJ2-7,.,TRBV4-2,CASSQVGAGGLDEQYF,TGTGCCAGCAGCCAAGTGGGGGCGGGGGGCTTGGACGAGCAGTACTTC
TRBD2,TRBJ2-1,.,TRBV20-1,CSASGLAGTTGGNEQFF,TGCAGTGCTAGCGGGCTAGCGGGGACCACCGGGGGCAATGAGCAGTTCTTC
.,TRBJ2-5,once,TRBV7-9,CASSQRAGEETQYF,TGTGCCAGCAGCCAAAGGGCCGGGGAAGAGACCCAGTACTTC
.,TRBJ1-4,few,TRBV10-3,CAISDPVGGATNEKLFF,TGTGCCATCAGTGACCCTGTCGGCGGTGCAACTAATGAAAAACTGTTTTTT
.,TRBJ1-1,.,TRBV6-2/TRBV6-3,CASSYTGNTEAFF,TGTGCCAGCAGTTATACCGGGAACACTGAAGCTTTCTTT
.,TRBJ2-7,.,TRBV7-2,CASSGQPGGEQYF,TGTGCCAGCAGCGGACAGCCAGGAGGCGAGCAGTACTTC
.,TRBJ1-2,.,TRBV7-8,CASSPPRSGDHHHGYTF,TGTGCCAGCAGCCCCCCTCGGTCGGGCGATCACCATCATGGCTACACCTTC
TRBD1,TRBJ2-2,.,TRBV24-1,CATQGVGPGGNTGELFF,TGTGCCACCCAAGGCGTCGGGCCAGGGGGGAACACCGGGGAGCTGTTTTTT
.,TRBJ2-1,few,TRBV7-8,CASSLVPTDHEQFF,TGTGCCAGCAGCTTGGTCCCCACAGATCATGAGCAGTTCTTC
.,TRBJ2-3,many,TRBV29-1,CSVTPRNSGTITDTQYF,TGCAGCGTCACCCCAAGAAACAGCGGGACAATCACAGATACGCAGTATTTT
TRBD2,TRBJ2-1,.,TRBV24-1,CATSDPGTSGGGEQFF,TGTGCCACCAGTGATCCCGGGACTAGCGGGGGGGGTGAGCAGTTCTTC
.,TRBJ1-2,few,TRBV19,CASSWQAFRGGYTF,TGTGCCAGTAGCTGGCAGGCGTTCAGAGGTGGCTACACCTTC
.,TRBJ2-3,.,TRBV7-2,CASSIRGAGEDTQYF,TGTGCCAGCAGCATCCGGGGGGCAGGTGAAGATACGCAGTATTTT
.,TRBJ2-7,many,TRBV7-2,CASSLARAYEQYF,TGTGCCAGCAGCTTAGCCAGAGCCTACGAGCAGTACTTC
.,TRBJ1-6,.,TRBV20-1,CSARGRQVNNSPLHF,TGCAGTGCTAGAGGTCGACAGGTGAATAATTCACCCCTCCACTTT
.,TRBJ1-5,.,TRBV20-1,CSVSPGSNQPQHF,TGCAGTGTATCCCCGGGTAGCAATCAGCCCCAGCATTTT
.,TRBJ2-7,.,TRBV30,CAWSPPWAGPYEQYF,TGTGCCTGGAGTCCCCCCTGGGCAGGTCCCTACGAGCAGTACTTC
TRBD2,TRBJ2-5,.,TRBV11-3,CASSLGGAVQETQYF,TGTGCCAGCAGCTTGGGAGGGGCCGTTCAAGAGACCCAGTACTTC
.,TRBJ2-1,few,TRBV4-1,CATRNVWGYNEQFF,TGCGCCACCCGAAACGTATGGGGATACAATGAGCAGTTCTTC
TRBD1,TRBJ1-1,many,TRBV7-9,CASSPDRDAFF,TGTGCCAGCAGCCCGGACAGGGACGCTTTCTTT
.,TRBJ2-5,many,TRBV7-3,CASSLDRGKETQYF,TGTGCCAGCAGCTTAGATCGGGGTAAAGAGACCCAGTACTTC
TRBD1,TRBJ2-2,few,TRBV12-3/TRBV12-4,CASSPTGNAGELFF,TGTGCCAGCAGTCCGACAGGGAACGCCGGGGAGCTGTTTTTT
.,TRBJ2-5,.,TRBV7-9,CASSLSSGETQYF,TGTGCCAGCAGCTTGAGCTCAGGGGAGACCCAGTACTTC
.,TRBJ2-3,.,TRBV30,CAWSVQGDTQYF,TGTGCCTGGAGTGTTCAGGGAGATACGCAGTATTTT
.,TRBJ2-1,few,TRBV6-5,CASSYGLANPVEQFF,TGTGCCAGCAGTTACGGGCTAGCGAACCCAGTTGAGCAGTTCTTC
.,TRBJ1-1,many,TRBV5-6,CASTPRFRPGSEAFF,TGTGCCAGCACCCCTCGTTTTAGACCAGGGTCTGAAGCTTTCTTT
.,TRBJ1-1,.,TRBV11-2,CASSPQLENTEAFF,TGTGCCAGCAGCCCTCAGTTGGAGAACACTGAAGCTTTCTTT
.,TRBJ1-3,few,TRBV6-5,CATARDSGNTIYF,TGTGCCACCGCCCGGGACTCTGGAAACACCATATATTTT
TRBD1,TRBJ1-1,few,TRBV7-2,CASSPRDRGADTEAFF,TGTGCCAGCAGCCCAAGGGACAGGGGAGCGGACACTGAAGCTTTCTTT
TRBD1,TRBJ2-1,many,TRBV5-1,CASSFGRGQGYEQFF,TGCGCCAGCAGCTTCGGACGGGGACAGGGCTATGAGCAGTTCTTC
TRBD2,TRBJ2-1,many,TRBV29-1,CSVVGLAGVTEQFF,TGCAGCGTTGTCGGACTAGCGGGGGTAACTGAGCAGTTCTTC
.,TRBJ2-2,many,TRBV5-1,CASSLAGANTGELFF,TGCGCCAGCAGCTTGGCGGGGGCGAACACCGGGGAGCTGTTTTTT
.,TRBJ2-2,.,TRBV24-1,CATSDLRRGATGELFF,TGTGCCACCAGTGATTTGCGGAGAGGGGCAACCGGGGAGCTGTTTTTT